This T cell receptor (beta chain) was documented in a study of T cell repertoires in cytomegalovirus infection. This clonotype was detected ten times or more. TCRdb itself ran the reads through MiXCR, one entry per CDR3 protein. The top ten hold approximately 2.4% of the sample, which has hundreds of thousands of distinct CDR3 sequences, about 8.8% seen once. Germline CDR1 reads SGHTA; CDR2 reads FQGNSA. V lost 5 bases, J lost 1 base, and 8 bases stayed unmatched. The CDR3 covers 16 residues. The TCR originated in a human donor in good health (CMV status not recorded). Some clones in this sample may be carry-over from other donors' samples. The genes are TRBV7-2 and TRBJ2-1; TRBD1 matches 7 bases. Sample: PBMCs. CDR3 region: CASSADPGQSYNEQFF. In DNA form, the CDR3 reads TGTGCCAGCAGCGCGGATCCGGGACAGTCCTACAATGAGCAGTTCTTC.